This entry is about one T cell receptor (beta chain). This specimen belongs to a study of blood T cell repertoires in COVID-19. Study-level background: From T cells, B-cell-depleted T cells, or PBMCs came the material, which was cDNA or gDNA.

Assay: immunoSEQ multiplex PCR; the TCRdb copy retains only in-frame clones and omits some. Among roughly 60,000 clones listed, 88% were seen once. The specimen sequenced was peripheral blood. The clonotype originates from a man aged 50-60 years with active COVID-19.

For the CDR3, the DNA is TGTGCCAGCAGTGTCAGGGAGGATTCACCCCTCCACTTT. Amino acid sequence: CASSVREDSPLHF. This chain joins TRBV2 and TRBJ1-6; D might be TRBD1 (5 bases). Looked up from germline, CDR1 is SNHLY and CDR2 is FYNNEI. This CDR3 is built from 13 residues. V was trimmed by 4 bases and J by 8 bases, leaving 9 bases between them.